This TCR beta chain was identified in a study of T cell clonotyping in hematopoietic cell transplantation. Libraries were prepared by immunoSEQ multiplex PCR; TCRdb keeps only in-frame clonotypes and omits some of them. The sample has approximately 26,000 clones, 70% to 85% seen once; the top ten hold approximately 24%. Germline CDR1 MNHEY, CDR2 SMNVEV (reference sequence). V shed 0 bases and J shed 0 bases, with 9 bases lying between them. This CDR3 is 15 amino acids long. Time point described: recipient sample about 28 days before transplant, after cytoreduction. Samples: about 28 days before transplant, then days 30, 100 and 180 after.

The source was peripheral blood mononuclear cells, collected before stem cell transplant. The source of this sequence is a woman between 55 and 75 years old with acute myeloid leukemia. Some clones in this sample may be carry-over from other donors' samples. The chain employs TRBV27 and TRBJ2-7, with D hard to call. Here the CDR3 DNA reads TGTGCCAGCAGTTTATCGTGGCCTAGCTCCTACGAGCAGTACTTC. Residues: CASSLSWPSSYEQYF.